This T cell receptor beta chain is from a study of PD-1 blockade in classical Hodgkin lymphoma. The sample's time point: cycle 4 day 1 (C4D1), after more than five weeks of nivolumab. All patients relapsed after autologous stem cell transplantation, and brentuximab vedotin exposure varied. Magnetic negative selection isolated CD8+ T cells from thawed PBMCs. About this clone itself: What it binds is unknown.

Findings and caveats of the study: Reasons behind the repertoire differences stay unclear, perhaps disease activity or earlier therapy. Reported baseline diversity: healthy donors highest, relapsed/refractory patients lowest. At C4D1, TCR diversity had climbed significantly for CD4+ cells, though not for CD8+ cells.

This CDR3 region has 12 residues. Germline V gene sequence: CDR1 SGHDT, CDR2 YYEEEE. Trimming took 2 bases from V and 8 from J, leaving 10 bases between them. Assay: immunoSEQ multiplex PCR; the TCRdb copy retains only in-frame clones and omits some. The sample has 7,400 or so clones; 75% to 80% are singletons. The V call is TRBV5-6, the J call TRBJ1-1, with D tentatively TRBD1 (6 bases). The receptor was derived from a human donor with classical Hodgkin lymphoma. The sequenced sample was CD8+ T cells from blood, obtained before the fourth cycle of nivolumab. The CDR3 region has the DNA TGTGCCAGCAGCTTCACAGGGTTCGAAGCTTTCTTT. Amino acid sequence: CASSFTGFEAFF.